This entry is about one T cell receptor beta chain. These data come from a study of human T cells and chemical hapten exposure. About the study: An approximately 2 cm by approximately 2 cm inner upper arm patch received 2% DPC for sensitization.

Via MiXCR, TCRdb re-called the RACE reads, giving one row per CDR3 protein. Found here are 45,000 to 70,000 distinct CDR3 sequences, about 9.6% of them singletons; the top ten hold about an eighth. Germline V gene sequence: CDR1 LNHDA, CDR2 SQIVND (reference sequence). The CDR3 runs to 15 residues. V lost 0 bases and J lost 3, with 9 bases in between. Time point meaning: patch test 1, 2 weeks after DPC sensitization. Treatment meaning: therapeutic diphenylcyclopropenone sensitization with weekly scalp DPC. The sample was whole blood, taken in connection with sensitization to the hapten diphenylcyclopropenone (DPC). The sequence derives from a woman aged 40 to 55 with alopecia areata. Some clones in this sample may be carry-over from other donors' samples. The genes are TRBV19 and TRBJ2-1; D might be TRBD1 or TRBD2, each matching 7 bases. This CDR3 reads CASSIDRGGYNEQFF. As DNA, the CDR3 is TGTGCCAGTAGTATAGACAGGGGGGGCTACAATGAGCAGTTCTTC.